These T cell receptor beta chains were read from a single sample in a study of CD8+ T cells in alopecia areata. Libraries were prepared by immunoSEQ multiplex PCR; TCRdb keeps only in-frame clonotypes and omits some of them. The sample yields approximately 140,000 clones, approximately 86% seen once. The sample in question was CD8+ T cells sorted from blood, obtained at week 4, from a patient treated with tofacitinib. The receptors come from a human donor with alopecia areata. Both conserved end residues are part of each CDR3. Each record gives: J gene, CDR3 length, clone size, V gene, D gene, CDR3 protein, CDR3 DNA. D genes are given only for firm matches. Rows give clone size only sometimes, using once, few, many, or a class for an expanded clone.

TRBJ1-5	14	-	TRBV6-5	-	CASSYRGGNQPQHF	TGTGCCAGCAGTTACAGGGGTGGCAATCAGCCCCAGCATTTT
TRBJ2-4	16	-	TRBV7-9	-	CASSQGTLLAKNIQYF	TGTGCCAGCAGTCAAGGGACATTGCTAGCCAAAAACATTCAGTACTTC
TRBJ1-2	11	-	TRBV11-2	-	CASSTDYGYTF	TGTGCCAGCAGCACGGACTATGGCTACACCTTC
TRBJ1-1	12	-	TRBV10-3	-	CAISEIGGEAFF	TGTGCCATCAGTGAAATAGGGGGTGAAGCTTTCTTT
TRBJ2-3	16	-	TRBV5-1	TRBD2	CASSLAEAGATDTQYF	TGCGCCAGCAGCTTGGCAGAAGCGGGGGCAACAGATACGCAGTATTTT
TRBJ1-2	15	-	TRBV25-1	-	CASSYTTTSNYGYTF	TGTGCCAGCTCCTATACAACGACCTCTAACTATGGCTACACCTTC
TRBJ1-2	14	-	TRBV27	-	CASSPKGRTYGYTF	TGTGCCAGCAGCCCTAAAGGACGGACCTATGGCTACACCTTC
TRBJ1-4	14	-	TRBV6-5	TRBD1	CASKTGGLNEKLFF	TGTGCCAGTAAAACAGGGGGCCTTAATGAAAAACTGTTTTTT
TRBJ2-7	14	-	TRBV27	-	CASSLVAASYEQYF	TGTGCCAGCAGTTTGGTAGCGGCCTCCTACGAGCAGTACTTC
TRBJ2-5	13	-	TRBV11-2	-	CASSLPGDGTQYF	TGTGCCAGCAGCTTACCGGGAGACGGGACCCAGTACTTC
TRBJ1-2	15	-	TRBV19	TRBD1	CASSREDRENYGYTF	TGTGCCAGTAGTAGAGAGGACAGGGAGAACTATGGCTACACCTTC
TRBJ2-3	14	once	TRBV29-1	TRBD2	CSVELAGARDTQYF	TGCAGCGTTGAACTAGCGGGGGCAAGGGATACGCAGTATTTT
TRBJ2-7	14	-	TRBV19	-	CASSISGTSYEQYF	TGTGCCAGTAGTATATCGGGGACCTCCTACGAGCAGTACTTC
TRBJ1-2	13	-	TRBV10-2	-	CASSEYSNYGYTF	TGCGCCAGCAGTGAGTACAGTAACTATGGCTACACCTTC
TRBJ2-7	15	-	TRBV5-1	-	CASSWTQSPTYEQYF	TGCGCCAGCAGTTGGACTCAGAGCCCCACCTACGAGCAGTACTTC
TRBJ2-1	16	-	TRBV25-1	TRBD2	CASSEYGGGAYGEQFF	TGTGCCAGCAGTGAATATGGGGGGGGAGCCTATGGTGAGCAGTTCTTC
TRBJ2-1	16	-	TRBV27	TRBD1	CASSNRTGGSGNEQFF	TGTGCCAGCAGTAATCGGACAGGCGGGTCTGGAAATGAGCAGTTCTTC
TRBJ1-1	11	-	TRBV29-1	TRBD1	CSAILTGTPFF	TGCAGCGCCATTTTGACAGGGACACCTTTCTTT
TRBJ2-3	17	-	TRBV14	-	CASSHHESRMSTDTQYF	TGTGCCAGCAGCCATCACGAGAGCAGGATGAGCACAGATACGCAGTATTTT
TRBJ2-7	15	-	TRBV19	-	CASSILWSGKYEQYF	TGTGCCAGTAGTATTCTATGGAGCGGAAAATACGAGCAGTACTTC
TRBJ2-7	12	-	TRBV27	TRBD2	CASGLAVYEQYF	TGTGCCAGCGGACTAGCGGTCTACGAGCAGTACTTC
TRBJ2-3	15	-	TRBV27	TRBD2	CASRPAGAPADTQYF	TGTGCCAGCAGGCCGGCGGGAGCCCCAGCAGATACGCAGTATTTT
TRBJ2-7	11	once	TRBV11-2	-	CASSHAHEQYF	TGTGCCAGCAGCCACGCCCACGAGCAGTACTTC
TRBJ2-1	13	once	TRBV2	-	CASSHDPTGQQFF	TGTGCCAGCAGTCATGACCCAACGGGCCAGCAGTTCTTC
TRBJ2-2	16	-	TRBV7-8	TRBD2	CASSLARGENTGELFF	TGTGCCAGCAGCTTAGCCCGGGGGGAGAACACCGGGGAGCTGTTTTTT
TRBJ2-3	12	-	TRBV15	TRBD2	CATSLGGDTQYF	TGTGCCACCAGCCTCGGGGGGGATACGCAGTATTTT
TRBJ2-7	12	few	TRBV29-1	-	CSVEGNPYEQYF	TGCAGCGTTGAGGGCAACCCCTACGAGCAGTACTTC
TRBJ2-3	15	-	TRBV9	-	CASSVDGTSTDTQYF	TGTGCCAGCAGCGTAGACGGGACTAGCACAGATACGCAGTATTTT
TRBJ1-5	10	-	TRBV20-1	-	CSASTQPQHF	TGCAGTGCTAGTACCCAGCCCCAGCATTTT
TRBJ1-2	15	-	TRBV9	-	CASSPAGDNSYGYTF	TGTGCCAGCAGCCCGGCAGGGGATAATAGCTATGGCTACACCTTC
TRBJ2-2	15	few	TRBV29-1	TRBD2	CSVVIAGVNTGELFF	TGCAGCGTTGTTATAGCGGGAGTAAACACCGGGGAGCTGTTTTTT
TRBJ2-3	13	-	TRBV6-6	-	CASSYSGVDTQYF	TGTGCCAGCAGTTACTCGGGCGTAGATACGCAGTATTTT
TRBJ2-1	17	-	TRBV7-9	-	CASSPEVTDASYNEQFF	TGTGCCAGCAGCCCGGAAGTGACTGACGCCTCCTACAATGAGCAGTTCTTC
TRBJ2-1	17	-	TRBV4-2	-	CASSQVHGLSSYNEQFF	TGTGCCAGCAGCCAAGTTCATGGGCTGAGCTCCTACAATGAGCAGTTCTTC
TRBJ1-1	15	-	TRBV5-1	-	CASSSLWLGNTEAFF	TGCGCCAGCAGCTCCCTGTGGCTGGGGAACACTGAAGCTTTCTTT
TRBJ1-4	14	-	TRBV29-1	-	CSVEDSATNEKLFF	TGCAGCGTGGAGGACAGTGCAACTAATGAAAAACTGTTTTTT